These 29 T cell receptor beta chains came from one sample sequenced in a study of identical twins. TCRdb passed the 5' RACE reads through MiXCR, listing each CDR3 protein once. The sample comprises around 650,000 distinct CDR3 sequences, 7.1% of which are singletons, and 1.6% rests with the top ten. These data are also associated with another study on yellow fever vaccine responses in identical twins.

The sequenced material came from PBMCs. The origin of the receptors is a woman younger than 30 in good health.

The chain employs TRBV12-3 or TRBV12-4 and TRBJ2-1; 7 nucleotides line up with TRBD2. The J segment lost 7 bases and the V segment lost 3 bases, leaving 6 bases of the junction unmatched. The CDR3 has 14 residues. The CDR3 loop is CASSFPGGVNEQFF. The CDR3 DNA reads TGTGCCAGCAGTTTCCCGGGAGGCGTGAATGAGCAGTTCTTC.

The V call is TRBV4-1, the J call TRBJ2-1, with no clear D. V was trimmed by 7 bases and J by 6 bases, leaving 19 bases between them. CDR1 is MGHRA and CDR2 is YSYEKL in the germline V gene. The CDR3 length is 15 residues. The CDR3 nucleotides read TGCGCCAGCACCCAGTTGGCAGCGAATCCCAATGAGCAGTTCTTC. Translation: CASTQLAANPNEQFF.

This clonotype was seen repeatedly, ten times or more. This chain joins TRBV5-1 and TRBJ2-5, with 9 bases matching TRBD1. V lost 1 base, J lost 1 base, and 5 bases stayed unmatched. CDR3 length: 16 amino acids. Germline-derived CDR1 and CDR2 are SGHRS and YFSETQ. Here the CDR3 DNA reads TGCGCCAGCAGCTTGACGACAGGGGGGATCCAAGAGACCCAGTACTTC. Translating gives CASSLTTGGIQETQYF.

This clonotype has just a few counts. J is TRBJ2-1 and V is TRBV7-9; 9 bases match TRBD1. CDR1 and CDR2 from the germline V gene are SEHNR and FQNEAQ (reference sequence). Trimming took 4 bases from V and 6 from J; bases not matched to a gene: 10. The CDR3 length is 16 residues. In DNA, the CDR3 is TGTGCCAGCAGCTCACCCGGCTGGGACAGGGCCAATGAGCAGTTCTTC. This codes for CASSSPGWDRANEQFF.

In DNA, the CDR3 is TGCAGTGCTAGAAGGGGGGGAAGGGGGCCCCAAGAGACCCAGTACTTC. Translating it yields CSARRGGRGPQETQYF. This chain connects TRBV20-1 to TRBJ2-5, with D perhaps matching TRBD1 or TRBD2 (7 bases each). V was trimmed by 2 bases and J by 1 base, leaving 17 bases between them. Per germline, CDR1 DFQATT and CDR2 SNEGSKA (reference sequence). The CDR3 extends over 16 amino acids.

A few counts support this clonotype. The rearrangement links TRBV27 to TRBJ2-7; TRBD2 aligns across 13 bases. CDR1 is MNHEY, CDR2 SMNVEV, per germline (reference sequence). With V trimmed by 5 bases and J by 3 bases, 10 bases remained unmatched. CDR3 length: 17 residues. CDR3 sequence (DNA): TGTGCCAGCAGTCCACGGACTAGCGGGAGACCATTCTACGAGCAGTACTTC. Translated, it gives CASSPRTSGRPFYEQYF.

The chain has TRBV6-5 and TRBJ2-7; TRBD2 matches 7 bases. The CDR3 spans 15 residues. The germline CDR1 and CDR2 sequences are MNHEY and SVGAGI. V was clipped by 2 bases and J by 3 bases; unmatched bases: 7. The CDR3 region is CASSYQTAGDYEQYF. The CDR3 DNA is TGTGCCAGCAGTTACCAAACCGCGGGGGACTACGAGCAGTACTTC.

The J gene is TRBJ1-1, the V gene TRBV3-1; possibly TRBD1 for D (5 bases). The CDR3 totals 15 residues. V was clipped by 2 bases and J by 6 bases, with 16 bases between them. The germline gives CDR1 LGHDT, CDR2 YNNKEL (reference sequence). The CDR3 loop reads CASSQSQGRLPEAFF. CDR3 coding DNA: TGTGCCAGCAGCCAAAGCCAGGGAAGGTTACCTGAAGCTTTCTTT.

This clonotype was seen repeatedly, ten times or more. The V gene is TRBV5-1, the J gene TRBJ2-1; possible D gene TRBD1, 5 bases. Trimming left V 0 bases short and J 6 bases short, with 10 bases between. The germline V gene encodes CDR1 SGHRS and CDR2 YFSETQ. The CDR3 extends over 14 amino acids. CDR3 in amino acids: CASSLGAGINEQFF. CDR3 sequence (DNA): TGCGCCAGCAGCTTGGGAGCAGGGATCAATGAGCAGTTCTTC.

This clonotype was counted a few times. The CDR3 region has the DNA TGTGCCAGCAGCTACGATAAACGACCCGGGACAGAGCGAGAGACCCAGTACTTC. This codes for CASSYDKRPGTERETQYF. The J gene is TRBJ2-5, the V gene TRBV5-6; the match to TRBD1 covers 7 bases. The ends lost 3 bases at V and 4 bases at J; junction bases unmatched: 18. CDR1 and CDR2 from the germline V gene are SGHDT and YYEEEE. The CDR3 has 18 residues.

The chain's CDR3 is CASSLGSGIVNEQFF. The CDR3 DNA reads TGTGCCAGCAGCTTAGGTAGCGGGATCGTCAATGAGCAGTTCTTC. The chain carries TRBV11-2 and TRBJ2-1, with 8 bases identical to TRBD2. The junction had 5 bases not matched to a gene; V was cut back by 1 base and J by 6 bases. This CDR3 has 15 residues. The germline V gene encodes CDR1 SGHAT and CDR2 FQNNGV.

This clonotype has just a few counts. The V and J genes are TRBV7-3 and TRBJ2-7; weak D call: TRBD1 (6 bases). Germline V lookup: CDR1 SGHTA, CDR2 FQGTGA. V dropped 0 bases and J dropped 3 bases, with 15 bases sitting between them. The CDR3 extends over 16 amino acids. This CDR3 reads CASSLTFRTDIYEQYF. The CDR3 DNA reads as TGTGCCAGCAGCTTAACGTTCCGGACAGATATCTACGAGCAGTACTTC.

The chain joins TRBV18 to TRBJ2-1, with D hard to call. Germline CDR1 is KGHSH and CDR2 is LQKENI. The V end lost 6 bases, the J end lost 5 bases, and 8 bases lay between the germline ends. The CDR3 is 12 amino acids. CDR3 sequence: CASSEGNNEQFF. The CDR3 DNA reads TGTGCCAGCTCCGAAGGAAACAATGAGCAGTTCTTC.

This clonotype was observed a handful of times. This sequence joins TRBV20-1 and TRBJ2-1; unclear D gene. Germline values: CDR1 DFQATT, CDR2 SNEGSKA (reference sequence). V was clipped by 6 bases and J by 8 bases, with 23 bases between them. The CDR3 consists of 15 residues. CDR3 protein: CSADVYGLDNDEQFF. CDR3 coding DNA: TGCAGTGCCGACGTGTATGGTCTCGACAACGATGAGCAGTTCTTC.

This sequence joins TRBV20-1 and TRBJ2-7; a possible D gene is TRBD2 (5 bases). Germline CDR1 is DFQATT and CDR2 is SNEGSKA (reference sequence). The CDR3 is 13 residues long. V gave up 3 bases and J gave up 0 bases, with 9 bases separating them. CDR3 nucleotide sequence: TGCAGTGCTAGTTCGGACTTCTCCTACGAGCAGTACTTC. Its translation: CSASSDFSYEQYF.

This chain links TRBV24-1 with TRBJ2-5; TRBD1 matches at 11 bases. Looked up from germline, CDR1 is KGHDR and CDR2 is SFDVKD. Trimming took 5 bases from V and 2 from J; bases not matched to a gene: 3. This CDR3 is built from 15 residues. This CDR3 reads CATSGRDRGQETQYF. CDR3 nucleotides: TGTGCCACCAGTGGGAGGGACAGGGGGCAAGAGACCCAGTACTTC.

The J gene is TRBJ2-1, the V gene TRBV18, with a weak D call TRBD1 (6 bases). Germline loops: CDR1 KGHSH, CDR2 LQKENI. Trimming shortened V by 1 base and J by 15 bases, and 22 bases separated the two germline ends. The CDR3 contains 15 residues. The CDR3 DNA is TGTGCCAGCTCACCACTTGGGCAGGGTGAGGGGGATCCGTTCTTC. It yields the protein CASSPLGQGEGDPFF.

There are a few counts of this clonotype. The chain has TRBV6-4 and TRBJ2-1, with 8 bases that match TRBD2. The CDR3 loop spans 17 amino acids. Germline V gene lookup returns CDR1 MRHNA and CDR2 SNTAGT. V shed 6 bases and J 5 bases; nucleotides not matched to a gene: 15. CDR3 coding DNA: TGTGCCAGCAGGGAGGGTCATGATAGCGGGGTGGACAATGAGCAGTTCTTC. This codes for CASREGHDSGVDNEQFF.

V usage is TRBV20-1 and J usage is TRBJ2-5; 10 bases align to TRBD2. Looked up from germline, CDR1 is DFQATT and CDR2 is SNEGSKA (reference sequence). J lost 2 bases, V lost 1 base, and 7 bases had no gene match. The CDR3 consists of 16 residues. The CDR3 region is CSARGQGLALQETQYF. CDR3 nucleotides: TGCAGTGCTAGAGGCCAGGGACTAGCGTTACAAGAGACCCAGTACTTC.

This clonotype was seen only a few times. The genes are TRBV7-8 and TRBJ1-1, with D possibly matching TRBD1 (5 bases). CDR1 and CDR2 (germline): SGHVS, FQNEAQ. This CDR3 spans 15 amino acids. Trimming pared 1 base from V and 5 bases from J, leaving 14 bases between. In nucleotides, the CDR3 is TGTGCCAGCAGCTTAGTAAGGGTCGAGGGGACTGAAGCTTTCTTT. It specifies CASSLVRVEGTEAFF.

This clonotype was counted only a few times. Compared with germline, one end of the junction differs, possibly owing to a read error. J is TRBJ2-3 and V is TRBV27, with TRBD2 identical over 14 bases. CDR1 is MNHEY and CDR2 is SMNVEV in the germline V gene (reference sequence). The CDR3 sequence is 15 residues long. For the CDR3, the DNA is TGTGCCAGCAGCCCTCGCGGGACTAGCGGGGGCCTCATCTTTTTT. Its translation is CASSPRGTSGGLIFF.

The rearrangement links TRBV2 to TRBJ2-1; the match to TRBD1 covers 7 bases. Germline CDR1 is SNHLY and CDR2 is FYNNEI. The CDR3 spans 12 residues. V trimming: 8 bases; J trimming: 9 bases; junction bases outside the gene matches: 7. CDR3 region: CASGPDRFEQFF. In DNA, the CDR3 is TGTGCCAGCGGGCCGGACAGGTTTGAGCAGTTCTTC. Filled out from reference TRBV2 and TRBJ2-1, the complete variable domain reads EPEVTQTPSHQVTQMGQEVILRCVPISNHLYFYWYRQILGQKVEFLVSFYNNEISEKSEIFDDQFSVERPDGSNFTLKIRSTKLEDSAMYFCASGPDRFEQFFGPGTRLTVL.

This clonotype was detected many times. This CDR3 reads CASSVAGGQPQHF. CDR3 nucleotides: TGTGCCAGCAGCGTAGCTGGAGGCCAGCCCCAGCATTTT. This rearrangement joins TRBV9 to TRBJ1-5; no reliable D call. The length of the CDR3 is 13 residues. The V end lost 0 bases, the J end lost 7 bases, and 8 bases lay between the germline ends. The germline CDR1 and CDR2 sequences are SGDLS and YYNGEE.

This clonotype is a singleton in its sample. This chain uses TRBV5-6 with TRBJ2-7, with D unresolved. The CDR3 runs to 13 residues. CDR1 SGHDT and CDR2 YYEEEE come from the germline V gene. V was pared by 9 bases and J by 5 bases, with 18 bases between. The CDR3, as DNA: TGTGCCATGGCCTCGGGCCTCCGAGACGAGCAGTACGTC. This sequence encodes CAMASGLRDEQYV.

The chain recombines TRBV3-1 with TRBJ2-3; the D is unclear. V was shortened by 0 bases and J by 0 bases, with 7 bases between the two germline ends. The CDR3 runs 15 residues. Germline values: CDR1 LGHDT, CDR2 YNNKEL (reference sequence). CDR3 protein: CASSQDGHSTDTQYF. The CDR3 nucleotides are TGTGCCAGCAGCCAAGATGGCCACAGCACAGATACGCAGTATTTT.

This clonotype was seen ten or more times. The chain couples TRBV11-2 to TRBJ2-1; 10 positions agree with TRBD2. Germline trimming cut 4 bases from V and 6 bases from J; bases unmatched to any gene: 12. The CDR3 runs to 17 residues. CDR1 SGHAT and CDR2 FQNNGV come from the germline V gene. The CDR3 reads CASSSLRAGGPGNEQFF. The CDR3, as DNA: TGTGCCAGCAGCTCTCTCAGAGCGGGGGGGCCAGGCAATGAGCAGTTCTTC.

The gene calls are TRBV5-1 and TRBJ2-3, with D perhaps matching TRBD2 (6 bases). The germline gives CDR1 SGHRS, CDR2 YFSETQ. CDR3 length equals 15 residues. Trimming took off 4 bases at V and 2 bases at J, with 14 bases between the two ends. The CDR3 loop reads CASSLRLDLTDTQYF. The DNA for the CDR3 is TGCGCCAGCAGCCTGAGACTAGACCTCACAGATACGCAGTATTTT.

This clonotype has only a few counts. The chain combines TRBV6-1 with TRBJ1-2; D not certain. CDR3 size: 14 residues. CDR1 and CDR2 (germline): MNHNS, SASEGT. The V gene lost 6 bases and the J gene lost 3 bases, with 14 bases spanning the gap. CDR3 loop: CASRMGDLDYGYTF. CDR3 DNA sequence: TGTGCCAGCAGGATGGGAGATTTAGACTATGGCTACACCTTC.

At least ten counts were recorded for this clonotype. The gene calls are TRBV2 and TRBJ2-1, with TRBD1 identical over 8 bases. The ends lost 5 bases at V and 2 bases at J; junction bases unmatched: 2. CDR3 length: 14 residues. CDR1 and CDR2 (germline): SNHLY, FYNNEI. The CDR3 here is CASSRTGPYNEQFF. The CDR3 bases are TGTGCCAGCAGTCGGACAGGGCCCTACAATGAGCAGTTCTTC.